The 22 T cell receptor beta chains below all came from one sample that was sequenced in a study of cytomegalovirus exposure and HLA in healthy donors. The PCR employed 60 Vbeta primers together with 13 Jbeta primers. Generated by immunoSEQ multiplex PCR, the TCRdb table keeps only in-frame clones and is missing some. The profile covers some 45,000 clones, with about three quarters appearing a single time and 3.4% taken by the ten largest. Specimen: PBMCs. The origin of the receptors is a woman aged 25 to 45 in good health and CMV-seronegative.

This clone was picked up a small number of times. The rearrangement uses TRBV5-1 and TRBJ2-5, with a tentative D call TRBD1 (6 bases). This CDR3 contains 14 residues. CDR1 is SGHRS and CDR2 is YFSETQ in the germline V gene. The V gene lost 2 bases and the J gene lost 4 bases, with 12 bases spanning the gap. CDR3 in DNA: TGCGCCAGCAGCTTAGGGGGAAGGCGAGAGACCCAGTACTTC. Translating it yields CASSLGGRRETQYF. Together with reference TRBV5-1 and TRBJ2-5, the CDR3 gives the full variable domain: KAGVTQTPRYLIKTRGQQVTLSCSPISGHRSVSWYQQTPGQGLQFLFEYFSETQRNKGNFPGRFSGRQFSNSRSEMNVSTLELGDSALYLCASSLGGRRETQYFGPGTRLLVL.

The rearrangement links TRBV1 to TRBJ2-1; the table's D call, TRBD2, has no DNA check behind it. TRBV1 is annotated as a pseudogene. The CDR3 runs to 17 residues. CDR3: CTSSQAWTSGRYNEQFF. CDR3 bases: TGCACCAGCAGCCAAGCCTGGACTAGCGGGAGGTACAATGAGCAGTTCTTC.

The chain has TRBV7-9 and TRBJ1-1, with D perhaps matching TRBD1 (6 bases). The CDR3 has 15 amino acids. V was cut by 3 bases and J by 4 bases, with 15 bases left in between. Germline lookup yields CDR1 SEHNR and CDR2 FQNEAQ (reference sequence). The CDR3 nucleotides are TGTGCCAGCAGCTTCTGGGGGCAGGGCGTCACTGAAGCTTTCTTT. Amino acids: CASSFWGQGVTEAFF.

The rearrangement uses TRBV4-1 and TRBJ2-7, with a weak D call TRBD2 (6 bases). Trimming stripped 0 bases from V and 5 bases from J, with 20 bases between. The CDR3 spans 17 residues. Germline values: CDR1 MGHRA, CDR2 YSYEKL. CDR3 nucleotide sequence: TGCGCCAGCAGCCAAGATGGGACCGGAGGGGTATTCGACGAGCAGTACTTC. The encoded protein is CASSQDGTGGVFDEQYF.

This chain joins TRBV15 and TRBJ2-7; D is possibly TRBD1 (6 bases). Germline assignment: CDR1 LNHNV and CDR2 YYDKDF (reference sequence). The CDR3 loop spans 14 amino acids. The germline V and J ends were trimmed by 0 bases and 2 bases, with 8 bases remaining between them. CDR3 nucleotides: TGTGCCACCAGCAGAGAAGGACAGCCCTACGAGCAGTACTTC. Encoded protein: CATSREGQPYEQYF. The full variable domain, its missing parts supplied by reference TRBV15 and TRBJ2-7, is DAMVIQNPRYQVTQFGKPVTLSCSQTLNHNVMYWYQQKSSQAPKLLFHYYDKDFNNEADTPDNFQSRRPNTSFCFLDIRSPGLGDTAMYLCATSREGQPYEQYFGPGTRLTVT.

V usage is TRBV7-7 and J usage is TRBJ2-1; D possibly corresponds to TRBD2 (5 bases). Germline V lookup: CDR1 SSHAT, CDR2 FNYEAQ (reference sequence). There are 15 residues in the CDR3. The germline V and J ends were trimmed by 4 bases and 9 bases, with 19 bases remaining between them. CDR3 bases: TGTGCCAGCAGCTCTCGGACGGGTCCCGCGGGTGAGCAGTTCTTC. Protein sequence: CASSSRTGPAGEQFF.

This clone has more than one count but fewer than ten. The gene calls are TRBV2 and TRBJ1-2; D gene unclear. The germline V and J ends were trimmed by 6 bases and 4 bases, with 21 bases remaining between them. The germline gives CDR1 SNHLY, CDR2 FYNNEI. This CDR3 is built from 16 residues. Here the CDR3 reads CASSDLDPGVGYGYTF. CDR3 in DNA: TGTGCCAGCAGCGACCTGGATCCCGGGGTAGGCTATGGCTACACCTTC.

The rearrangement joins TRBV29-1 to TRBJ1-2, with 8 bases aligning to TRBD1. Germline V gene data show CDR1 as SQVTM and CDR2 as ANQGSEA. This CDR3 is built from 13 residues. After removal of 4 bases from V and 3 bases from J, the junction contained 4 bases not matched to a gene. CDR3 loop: CSVATGVDYGYTF. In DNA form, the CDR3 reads TGCAGCGTTGCGACAGGGGTTGACTATGGCTACACCTTC.

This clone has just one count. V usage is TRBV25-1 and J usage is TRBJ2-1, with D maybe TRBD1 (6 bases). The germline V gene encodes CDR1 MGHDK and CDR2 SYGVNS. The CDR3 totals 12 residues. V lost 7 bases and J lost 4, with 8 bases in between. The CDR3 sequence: CASTGQYNEQFF. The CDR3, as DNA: TGTGCCAGCACTGGACAGTACAATGAGCAGTTCTTC.

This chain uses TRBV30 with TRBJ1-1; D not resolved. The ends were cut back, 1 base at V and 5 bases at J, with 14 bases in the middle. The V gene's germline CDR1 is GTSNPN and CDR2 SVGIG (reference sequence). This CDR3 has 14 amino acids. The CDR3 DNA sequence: TGTGCCTGGAGTGGGGTTGGGCCCCGGACTGAAGCTTTCTTT. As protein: CAWSGVGPRTEAFF.

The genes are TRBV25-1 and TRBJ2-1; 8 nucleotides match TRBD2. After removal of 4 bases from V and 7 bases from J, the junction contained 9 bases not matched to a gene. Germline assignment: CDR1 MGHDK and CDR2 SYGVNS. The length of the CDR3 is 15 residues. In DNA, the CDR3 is TGTGCCAGCAGTGCCCGGGAGGGCTCAACAAATGAGCAGTTCTTC. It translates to CASSAREGSTNEQFF.

The CDR3 spells CAWNTWGRSAEAFF. The DNA for the CDR3 is TGTGCCTGGAACACCTGGGGGCGCAGCGCTGAAGCTTTCTTT. The J gene is TRBJ1-1, the V gene TRBV30; possibly TRBD1 for D (6 bases). Germline CDR1 and CDR2: GTSNPN and SVGIG (reference sequence). The CDR3 totals 14 residues. The V end was cut by 4 bases, the J end by 6 bases, with 18 bases between.

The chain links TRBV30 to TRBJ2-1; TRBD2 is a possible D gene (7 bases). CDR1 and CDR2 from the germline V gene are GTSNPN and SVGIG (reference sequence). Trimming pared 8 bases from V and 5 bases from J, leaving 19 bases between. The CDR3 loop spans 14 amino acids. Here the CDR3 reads CAGTRGASNNEQFF. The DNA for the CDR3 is TGTGCCGGCACCCGGGGGGCCAGTAACAATGAGCAGTTCTTC.

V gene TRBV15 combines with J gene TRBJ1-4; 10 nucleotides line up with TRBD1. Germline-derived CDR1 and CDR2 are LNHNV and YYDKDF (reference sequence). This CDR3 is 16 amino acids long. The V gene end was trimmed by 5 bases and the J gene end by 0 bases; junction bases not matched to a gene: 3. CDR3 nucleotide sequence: TGTGCCACCAGCGCCGGACAGGGGGCAACTAATGAAAAACTGTTTTTT. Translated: CATSAGQGATNEKLFF.

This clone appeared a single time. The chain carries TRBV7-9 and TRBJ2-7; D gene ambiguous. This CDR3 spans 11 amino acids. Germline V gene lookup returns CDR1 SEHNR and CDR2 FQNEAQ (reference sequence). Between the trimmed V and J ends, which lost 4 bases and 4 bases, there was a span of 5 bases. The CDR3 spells CASSSRYEQYF. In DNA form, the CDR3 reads TGTGCCAGCAGCTCGAGGTACGAGCAGTACTTC.

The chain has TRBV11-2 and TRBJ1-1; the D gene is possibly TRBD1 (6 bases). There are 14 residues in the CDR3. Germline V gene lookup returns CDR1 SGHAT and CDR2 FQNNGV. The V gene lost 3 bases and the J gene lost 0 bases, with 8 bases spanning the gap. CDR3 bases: TGTGCCAGCAGCTTGGGACACCTGAACACTGAAGCTTTCTTT. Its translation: CASSLGHLNTEAFF.

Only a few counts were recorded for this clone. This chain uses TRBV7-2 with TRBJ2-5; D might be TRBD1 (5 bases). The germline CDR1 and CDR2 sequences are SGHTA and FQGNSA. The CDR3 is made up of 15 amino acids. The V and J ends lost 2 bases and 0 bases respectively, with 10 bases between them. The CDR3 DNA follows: TGTGCCAGCAGCTTAATCGCAGGGAACCAAGAGACCCAGTACTTC. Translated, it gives CASSLIAGNQETQYF.

The CDR3 region has the DNA TGTGCCAGCAGTCTTGGGACAGAGAGGTATCAGCCCCAGCATTTT. It specifies CASSLGTERYQPQHF. This chain uses TRBV27 with TRBJ1-5, with 7 positions matching TRBD1. The CDR3 extends over 15 amino acids. Unmatched junction bases numbered 9, after V lost 5 bases and J lost 5 bases. The V gene's germline CDR1 is MNHEY and CDR2 SMNVEV (reference sequence).

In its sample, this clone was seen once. The DNA for the CDR3 is TGTGCCAGCAGCTCGACCTCAGGGTCTGGAAACACCATATATTTT. Its protein is CASSSTSGSGNTIYF. The gene calls are TRBV7-9 and TRBJ1-3; a possible D gene is TRBD1 (5 bases). Trimming removed 4 bases at V and 1 base at J, with 11 bases between. CDR1 SEHNR and CDR2 FQNEAQ come from the germline V gene (reference sequence). The CDR3 covers 15 residues.

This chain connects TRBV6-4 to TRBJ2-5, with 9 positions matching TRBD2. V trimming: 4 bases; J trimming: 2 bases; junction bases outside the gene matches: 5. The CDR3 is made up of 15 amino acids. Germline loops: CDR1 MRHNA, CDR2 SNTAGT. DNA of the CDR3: TGTGCCAGCAGTGTCGCTAGCGGGGCACAAGAGACCCAGTACTTC. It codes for CASSVASGAQETQYF.

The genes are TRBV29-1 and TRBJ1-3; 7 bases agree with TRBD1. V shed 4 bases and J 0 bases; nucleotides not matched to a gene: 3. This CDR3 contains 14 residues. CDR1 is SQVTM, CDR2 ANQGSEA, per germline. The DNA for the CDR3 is TGCAGCGTTGGGGACAGTCGCTCTGGAAACACCATATATTTT. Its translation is CSVGDSRSGNTIYF.

Here the CDR3 reads CASSEGAYPEKLFF. CDR3 coding DNA: TGTGCCAGCAGTGAGGGGGCCTACCCCGAAAAACTGTTTTTT. The chain has TRBV2 and TRBJ1-4; D is perhaps TRBD1 (6 bases). Germline V gene lookup returns CDR1 SNHLY and CDR2 FYNNEI. Trimming left V 3 bases short and J 8 bases short, with 13 bases between. CDR3 size: 14 residues.